The source of this T cell receptor (beta chain) is a study of cytotoxic CD8 clonotypes in ibrutinib-treated CLL. Background on the study: Investigators reported roughly 25 partial and 2 complete responses; after median approximately 63 months, about 15 patients remained remitted and 12 progressed.

Here immunoSEQ multiplex PCR was the method, and the copy in TCRdb shows in-frame clones only, minus some. The sample consists of fewer than 400,000 clones, 67% of them appearing once. In germline, CDR1 is SGHNT, CDR2 YYREEE (reference sequence). There are 13 residues in the CDR3. Trimming took off 1 base at V and 7 bases at J, with 8 bases between the two ends. General observations from the study: Having risen at ibrutinib response, clonality had fallen back toward baseline by progression. Public clonotypes were rare and shrank or held steady on treatment.

On this clone: Its antigen remains unknown.

Sequenced here: PBMCs, sampled after 36 months of ibrutinib treatment. The genes are TRBV5-4 and TRBJ1-4; tentatively, D is TRBD1 (5 bases). The sequence came from a human donor with chronic lymphocytic leukemia. The CDR3 here is CASSLQGGEKLFF. The CDR3, as DNA: TGTGCCAGCAGCTTGCAGGGCGGTGAAAAACTGTTTTTT.